Listed here are 2 T cell receptor beta chains from one sample, sequenced in a study of graft-versus-host responses after intestinal transplantation. TCRdb's table, derived via immunoSEQ multiplex PCR, lists solely in-frame clones and lacks some. The table records tens of thousands of clones, approximately 93% of them present only once. The antigens for these receptors are not known. The sample was unstimulated CD8+ T cells sorted from spleen or lymph node cells, taken before intestinal transplant. The receptor set was obtained from a human donor who received an intestinal transplant.

The chain has TRBV6-1 and TRBJ2-3, with 10 bases fitting TRBD1. The length of the CDR3 is 15 residues. Unmatched junction bases numbered 6, after V lost 3 bases and J lost 6 bases. CDR1 is MNHNS and CDR2 is SASEGT in the germline V gene. CDR3 amino acids: CASSDRTGGPDTQYF. The CDR3 DNA sequence: TGTGCCAGCAGTGACCGGACAGGGGGGCCGGATACGCAGTATTTT.

CDR3 nucleotides: TGTGCCAGCAGCGTAGACAGTGGGGCCACTGAAGCTTTCTTT. It encodes CASSVDSGATEAFF. The chain carries TRBV9 and TRBJ1-1, with D perhaps matching TRBD1 (5 bases). This CDR3 is built from 14 residues. Per germline, CDR1 SGDLS and CDR2 YYNGEE. The V gene lost 0 bases and the J gene lost 4 bases, with 10 bases spanning the gap.